The following is a TCR beta chain sequence with its context. Its antigen remains undetermined. The junction shows a germline mismatch at one end, possibly a read error. Reading the germline V gene gives CDR1 KGHSY and CDR2 FQNENV. There are 15 amino acids in the CDR3, from cysteine to phenylalanine inclusive. Left in the record is the CDR3 DNA by itself, 45 bases read in frame from the first base. This sample stems from a study of CD8+CD57+ T cells in acquired aplastic anemia (dated 2018 in TCRdb). For the wider study: Extracted DNA from sorted CD4+ and CD8+ cells averaged about 2.9 ug, ranging from about 0.18 to 27.4 ug. An average of about 10 million reads for CD4+ cells and around 11 million reads for CD8+ cells was obtained from healthy donor samples.

TCR beta VDJ combination and CDR3 sequence profiling used genomic DNA as the template. An Illumina HiSeq 2000 was used for TCR repertoire sequencing. As for how the authors treated the data: Repertoires were assessed using TRBV/TRBJ rearrangement plots, CDR3 size and DJ length profiles, and Simpson's diversity index. The immunodominant clone was defined as the most abundant DNA sequence in deep sequencing data. CDR3 amino acid sequences were screened for sharing across subjects and were compared with published repertoires and the VDJdb database. TCRdb applied fastp at Q25 and MiXCR to the public reads, then kept only in-frame beta chains. For every CDR3 protein sequence, its rows merge into one entry that carries the most common genes and DNA. The authors' filters were not applied to this entry. The sample table lists over 35,000 distinct CDR3 sequences, 65% to 70% of them with a count of one. In total, the top ten clones hold more than 20% of the sample.

TCR repertoires of sorted CD4+ and CD8+ blood T cells from severe aplastic anemia patients and healthy subjects were deep-sequenced in the study. Ficoll-Paque density gradient centrifugation was used to isolate peripheral blood mononuclear cells. Before DNA extraction, CD4+ and CD8+ T cells were sorted with FACS or magnetic beads. The paper as a whole reports these results and caveats: Roughly 31 CD8+ CDR3 sequences were shared between patients and controls but appeared highly expressed in patients and within their immunodominant clones. Between patients and healthy controls, no significant difference in CD8+ Simpson's diversity was found (P=0.060).

The TCR comes from a human donor in good health, serving as a control. Sequenced material: sorted CD4+, CD8+, or CD8+CD57+ T cells (not recorded which) from PBMCs. The chain is encoded by TRBV16 joined to TRBJ1-4, with the D gene uncertain. CDR3 sequence: CASSQSPGIEEKLFF. The DNA sequence is TGTGCTAGCAGCCAATCCCCGGGGATCGAGGAAAAACTGTTTTTT.